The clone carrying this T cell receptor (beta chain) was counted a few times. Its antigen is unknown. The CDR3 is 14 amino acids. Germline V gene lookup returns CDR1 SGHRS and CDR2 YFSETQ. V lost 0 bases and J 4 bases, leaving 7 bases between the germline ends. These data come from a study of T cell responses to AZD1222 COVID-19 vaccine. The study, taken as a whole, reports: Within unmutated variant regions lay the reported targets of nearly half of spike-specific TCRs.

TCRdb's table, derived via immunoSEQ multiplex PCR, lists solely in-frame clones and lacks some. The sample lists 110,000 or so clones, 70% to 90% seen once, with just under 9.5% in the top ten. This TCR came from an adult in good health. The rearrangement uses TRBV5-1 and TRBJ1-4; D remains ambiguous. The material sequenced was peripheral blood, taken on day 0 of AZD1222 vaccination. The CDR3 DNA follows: TGCGCCAGCAGCTTGGACCCGATTAATGAAAAACTGTTTTTT. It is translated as CASSLDPINEKLFF. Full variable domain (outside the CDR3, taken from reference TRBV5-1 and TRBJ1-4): KAGVTQTPRYLIKTRGQQVTLSCSPISGHRSVSWYQQTPGQGLQFLFEYFSETQRNKGNFPGRFSGRQFSNSRSEMNVSTLELGDSALYLCASSLDPINEKLFFGSGTQLSVL.